The 16 T cell receptor beta chains given below trace back to one sample, sequenced in a study of breast tumors, draining lymph nodes, adjacent tissues. Axillary draining lymph nodes of breast cancer patients supplied the node samples. TCRdb re-derived calls from the multiplex PCR reads in MiXCR, one entry per CDR3 protein. The sample lists about 200,000 distinct CDR3 sequences; around 29% were seen once. The sample taken for sequencing was axillary lymph node tissue. The receptors shown here come from a female donor with breast cancer. Some clones in this sample may be carry-over from other donors' samples.

This chain's CDR3 is CASRPTGTANTEAFF. In nucleotides, the CDR3 is TGTGCCAGCAGGCCGACCGGGACAGCTAACACTGAAGCTTTCTTT. The chain employs TRBV6-6 and TRBJ1-1, with TRBD1 matching over 7 bases. This CDR3 spans 15 amino acids. CDR1 and CDR2 from the germline V gene are MNHNY and SVGAGI (reference sequence). V trimming: 6 bases; J trimming: 2 bases; junction bases outside the gene matches: 9.

To note about this clonotype: A junction boundary mismatches the germline segment, possibly from a read error. This chain uses TRBV18 with TRBJ1-2; 7 bases align to TRBD1. The CDR3 covers 15 residues. CDR1 is KGHSH and CDR2 is LQKENI in the germline V gene. This CDR3 is CASSPSTGTLYGYAF. CDR3 nucleotide sequence: TGTGCCAGCTCACCGTCGACAGGGACGCTCTATGGCTACGCCTTC.

This clonotype was picked up many times. The rearrangement joins TRBV28 to TRBJ2-7; no reliable D call. This CDR3 comprises 11 residues. V dropped 3 bases and J dropped 7 bases, with 7 bases sitting between them. Germline V gene lookup returns CDR1 MDHEN and CDR2 SYDVKM. CDR3 amino acids: CASSFLSEQYF. The CDR3 DNA follows: TGTGCCAGCAGTTTCCTCTCAGAGCAGTACTTC.

In its sample, this clonotype was seen many times. The CDR3 protein is CASSVEAGARGGELFF. The CDR3 nucleotides are TGTGCCAGCAGCGTAGAGGCGGGAGCAAGGGGCGGGGAGCTGTTTTTT. V gene TRBV9 combines with J gene TRBJ2-2; 7 bases match TRBD2. Germline values: CDR1 SGDLS, CDR2 YYNGEE. The junction had 9 bases not matched to a gene; V was cut back by 0 bases and J by 7 bases. This CDR3 spans 16 amino acids. The complete variable domain, with remaining parts taken from reference TRBV9 and TRBJ2-2, reads DSGVTQTPKHLITATGQRVTLRCSPRSGDLSVYWYQQSLDQGLQFLIQYYNGEERAKGNILERFSAQQFPDLHSELNLSSLELGDSALYFCASSVEAGARGGELFFGEGSRLTVL.

On this clonotype itself: The junction differs from germline at one of its ends, possibly a read error. This chain links TRBV20-1 with TRBJ2-1; 8 positions match TRBD1. CDR1 is DFQATT and CDR2 is SNEGSKA in the germline V gene (reference sequence). CDR3 length: 14 residues. Here the CDR3 reads CSDLDRGSYTEQFF. The CDR3 DNA reads as TGCAGTGATTTAGACAGGGGCTCCTACACTGAGCAGTTCTTC.

This sequence joins TRBV6-6 and TRBJ1-5; 8 bases match TRBD1. V lost 7 bases, J lost 6 bases, and 5 bases stayed unmatched. This CDR3 is built from 13 residues. Germline loops: CDR1 MNHNY, CDR2 SVGAGI (reference sequence). The CDR3 sequence is CASTDRVGQPQHF. The CDR3, as DNA: TGTGCCAGCACGGACAGGGTAGGTCAGCCCCAGCATTTT.

This clonotype has just one count. This may be a read error: a much more frequent sequence differs by one nucleotide. This likely comes from a read error, as the CDR3 has no conserved phenylalanine or tryptophan at its end. The V gene is TRBV7-8, the J gene TRBJ1-1, with D unclear. There are 14 residues in the CDR3. Germline V gene data show CDR1 as SGHVS and CDR2 as FQNEAQ. V was pared by 3 bases and J by 4 bases, with 12 bases between. The CDR3 nucleotides are TGTGCCAGCAGCTTGAGGAACAGAGGCACTGAAGCTTTCCTT. Protein sequence: CASSLRNRGTEAFL.

This clonotype was counted at least ten times. One junction end disagrees with the germline gene, perhaps due to a read error. The chain is built from TRBV11-2 and TRBJ2-3, with 7 positions matching TRBD2. The germline CDR1 and CDR2 sequences are SGHAT and FQNNGV. The CDR3 loop spans 15 amino acids. The CDR3, as DNA: TGTGCCAGCACCACACAGCGGGAATTCACAGATACACAGTATTTT. Its protein is CASTTQREFTDTQYF.

The genes are TRBV10-3 and TRBJ1-2; D is possibly TRBD1 (5 bases). Per the germline V gene, CDR1 is ENHRY and CDR2 is SYGVKD. The V and J ends lost 3 bases and 3 bases respectively, with 14 bases between them. This CDR3 is built from 15 residues. As DNA, the CDR3 is TGTGCCATCAGTGACCCAGGGCTGGAGTACTATGGCTACACCTTC. The encoded protein is CAISDPGLEYYGYTF.

The V gene is TRBV10-3, the J gene TRBJ1-1; D is uncertain. From germline, CDR1 is ENHRY and CDR2 SYGVKD. CDR3 length equals 15 residues. The V and J ends lost 0 bases and 0 bases respectively, with 8 bases between them. The DNA of the CDR3 is TGTGCCATCAGTGAGTCGGACGGATTGAACACTGAAGCTTTCTTT. Amino acid sequence: CAISESDGLNTEAFF.

Details on this clonotype: This sequence may be a read error, since a much larger clone differs from it by one base. V usage is TRBV3-1 and J usage is TRBJ1-2, with no clear D. The length of the CDR3 is 11 residues. Germline V gene data show CDR1 as LGHDT and CDR2 as YNNKEL (reference sequence). Trimming stripped 0 bases from V and 12 bases from J, with 8 bases between. The CDR3 bases are TGTGCCAGCAGCCAAGACGGAGGCCACACCTTC. Translating gives CASSQDGGHTF.

In this sample, this clonotype turned up many times. This rearrangement joins TRBV6-5 to TRBJ1-2; D uncertain. CDR3 length: 14 amino acids. V lost 8 bases, J lost 2 bases, and 15 bases lay in between. The germline gives CDR1 MNHEY, CDR2 SVGAGI. CDR3 protein: CASFRPGLNYGYTF. The CDR3 region has the DNA TGTGCCAGCTTCCGACCAGGATTAAACTATGGCTACACCTTC.

This clonotype was counted many times. This could be a read error, since a much larger clone is one nucleotide away. The gene calls are TRBV20-1 and TRBJ2-5; D is possibly TRBD2 (6 bases). The CDR3 runs 18 residues. Germline V lookup: CDR1 DFQATT, CDR2 SNEGSKA (reference sequence). Trimming pared 4 bases from V and 5 bases from J, leaving 29 bases between. CDR3: CSAMGRFGGANLLETQYF. The CDR3 region has the DNA TGCAGTGCTATGGGTCGGTTTGGAGGGGCCAATCTACTGGAGACCCAGTACTTC.

This clonotype was counted ten times or more. The J gene is TRBJ2-2, the V gene TRBV4-1, with D perhaps TRBD1 (5 bases). V was pared by 0 bases and J by 6 bases, with 8 bases between. The CDR3 is 14 amino acids. The germline V gene encodes CDR1 MGHRA and CDR2 YSYEKL. CDR3 sequence: CASSQEGAPGELFF. CDR3 DNA: TGCGCCAGCAGCCAAGAAGGGGCCCCCGGGGAGCTGTTTTTT.

In its sample, this clonotype was seen many times. The CDR3 protein is CASSYDTNTQYF. The CDR3 DNA is TGTGCCAGCAGTTACGACACGAATACGCAGTATTTT. The chain links TRBV7-9 to TRBJ2-3; no reliable D call. Trimming left V 6 bases short and J 7 bases short, with 11 bases between. Germline V gives CDR1 SEHNR, CDR2 FQNEAQ (reference sequence). This CDR3 has 12 amino acids.

The J gene is TRBJ1-4, the V gene TRBV11-2; 7 nucleotides agree with TRBD1. This CDR3 has 14 amino acids. Per the germline V gene, CDR1 is SGHAT and CDR2 is FQNNGV. J was trimmed by 2 bases and V by 5 bases; bases with no gene match: 2. This CDR3 reads CASSDRVTNEKLFF. DNA of the CDR3: TGTGCCAGCAGCGACAGGGTGACTAATGAAAAACTGTTTTTT.